This TCR beta chain was identified during a study of blood T cells in healthy people across ages. Overall study findings and caveats: There was a strong correlation between TCR beta diversity and naive T cell percentage. Calculation of diversity from one million T cells yielded estimates considered to be underestimates.

The table lists this clonotype with a few counts. Its antigen remains unknown. The CDR3 length is 13 residues. CDR1 and CDR2 from the germline V gene are SGHAT and FQNNGV. V lost 1 base and J lost 10, with 14 bases in between. The donors, all healthy, were Caucasians living in Russia, aged about 6 to 95. It was with a sample-barcoded 5' primer and a J-beta primer mix that a second PCR of roughly 7 to 12 cycles was run. TCRdb processed the 5' RACE reads anew with MiXCR; each CDR3 protein has one entry. The sample records 1.5 million to 2 million distinct CDR3 sequences, 49% being singletons. The V and J genes are TRBV11-2 and TRBJ2-7, with D tentatively TRBD1 or TRBD2 (6 bases each). The sequencing sample was made of blood. This TCR came from a woman between 40 and 55 years old in good health. The CDR3: CASSLGGGPTQYF. The CDR3 region has the DNA TGTGCCAGCAGCTTAGGAGGGGGGCCTACTCAGTACTTC. The full variable domain, rest sourced from reference TRBV11-2 and TRBJ2-7, is EAGVAQSPRYKIIEKRQSVAFWCNPISGHATLYWYQQILGQGPKLLIQFQNNGVVDDSQLPKDRFSAERLKGVDSTLKIQPAKLEDSAVYLCASSLGGGPTQYFGPGTRLTVT.